The T cell receptor (beta chain) described here comes from a study of T-cell reconstitution after alpha-beta-depleted transplantation in children. Preparation of the TCRbeta library used unique molecular identifiers. One entry per CDR3 protein, called by TCRdb with MiXCR from the PCR reads. The sample has some 500,000 distinct CDR3 sequences; 15% to 20% are singletons. The CDR3 has 12 amino acids. The germline gives CDR1 GTSNPN, CDR2 SVGIG (reference sequence). Between the trimmed V and J ends, which lost 2 bases and 5 bases, there was a span of 9 bases. The material was PBMCs from the stem cell graft donor, obtained from the stem cell graft. The receptor comes from a human donor who donated a stem cell graft to a child with acute lymphoblastic leukemia. V is TRBV30 and J is TRBJ2-5; weak D call: TRBD1 (5 bases). The CDR3 bases are TGTGCCTGGAGTCTTGGGGCTGAGACCCAGTACTTC. This gives the protein CAWSLGAETQYF. Combining the CDR3 with reference TRBV30 and TRBJ2-5 gives the whole variable domain SQTIHQWPATLVQPVGSPLSLECTVEGTSNPNLYWYRQAAGRGLQLLFYSVGIGQISSEVPQNLSASRPQDRQFILSSKKLLLSDSGFYLCAWSLGAETQYFGPGTRLLVL.